A single sample is the source of the 26 T cell receptor beta chains below, sequenced in a study of cytomegalovirus exposure and HLA in healthy donors. A multiplex PCR was run with 60 Vbeta primers and 13 Jbeta primers. TCRdb's table, derived via immunoSEQ multiplex PCR, lists solely in-frame clones and lacks some. The data hold about 110,000 clones, with approximately 84% observed a single time. The material sequenced was PBMCs. The receptors stem from a middle-aged man in good health and CMV-seronegative.

The chain is built from TRBV6-1 and TRBJ2-7; D is unclear. V was pared by 1 base and J by 7 bases, with 11 bases between. Germline CDR1 reads MNHNS; CDR2 reads SASEGT. The CDR3 length is 13 residues. This CDR3 is CASSEVAIWEQYF. CDR3 coding DNA: TGTGCCAGCAGTGAAGTGGCAATCTGGGAGCAGTACTTC.

The chain recombines TRBV4-2 with TRBJ1-2; 7 bases fit TRBD1. The V and J ends lost 4 bases and 1 base, in that order; junction bases with no gene match: 6. CDR3 length: 15 amino acids. Germline V gene data show CDR1 as LGHNA and CDR2 as YNFKEQ. The CDR3 protein is CASSRSRDSNYGYTF. In nucleotides, the CDR3 is TGTGCCAGCAGCCGTAGTAGGGACAGTAACTATGGCTACACCTTC.

A note on this clone: Within the sample, other DNA sequences also encode this same CDR3. This sequence joins TRBV9 and TRBJ2-2; D is unresolved. The V gene lost 0 bases and the J gene lost 0 bases, with 6 bases spanning the gap. Germline V CDR1 and CDR2: SGDLS, YYNGEE. CDR3 size: 15 residues. CDR3 residues: CASSVARTNTGELFF. The CDR3 coding sequence is TGTGCCAGCAGCGTAGCTAGGACGAACACCGGGGAGCTGTTTTTT.

The genes are TRBV4-1 and TRBJ1-1; the D gene is possibly TRBD1 (5 bases). Germline-derived CDR1 and CDR2 are MGHRA and YSYEKL. The CDR3 consists of 12 residues. The V gene lost 1 base and the J gene lost 8 bases, with 8 bases spanning the gap. The CDR3 here is CASSQGRGEAFF. The DNA for the CDR3 is TGCGCCAGCAGCCAAGGGAGGGGAGAAGCTTTCTTT.

The chain employs TRBV28 and TRBJ2-3; TRBD2 matches 7 bases. Germline V gives CDR1 MDHEN, CDR2 SYDVKM. V trimming: 7 bases; J trimming: 1 base; junction bases outside the gene matches: 8. The CDR3 length is 15 residues. CDR3 protein: CASTDGGRGTDTQYF. The CDR3 DNA reads as TGTGCCAGCACCGACGGGGGGAGGGGCACAGATACGCAGTATTTT.

The chain carries TRBV4-3 and TRBJ2-7, with a weak D call TRBD1 (6 bases). Per germline, CDR1 LGHNA and CDR2 YSLEER. The CDR3 totals 15 residues. Trimming took off 0 bases at V and 4 bases at J, with 13 bases between the two ends. The CDR3 bases are TGCGCCAGCAGCCAAGAAAAGGACAGACGTTACGAGCAGTACTTC. Its translation is CASSQEKDRRYEQYF.

This clone was seen just once. The genes are TRBV2 and TRBJ1-5; 8 bases line up with TRBD1. The J segment lost 4 bases and the V segment lost 9 bases, leaving 14 bases of the junction unmatched. The CDR3 contains 16 residues. From germline, CDR1 is SNHLY and CDR2 FYNNEI. CDR3 bases: TGTGCCAGTCGGGGACAGGCCCTCGGTGGGAATCAGCCCCAGCATTTT. As protein: CASRGQALGGNQPQHF.

The chain joins TRBV6-5 to TRBJ2-2; 8 bases are shared with TRBD1. Trimming cost V 6 bases and J 6 bases; bases outside gene matches: 0. CDR3 length equals 12 residues. The germline CDR1 and CDR2 sequences are MNHEY and SVGAGI. CDR3 sequence: CASRQGAGELFF. CDR3 DNA sequence: TGTGCCAGCAGACAGGGGGCCGGGGAGCTGTTTTTT.

The rearrangement links TRBV7-9 to TRBJ2-3, with D possibly TRBD1 on 5 matching bases. Trimming removed 4 bases at V and 9 bases at J, with 14 bases between. This CDR3 has 13 residues. Looked up from germline, CDR1 is SEHNR and CDR2 is FQNEAQ (reference sequence). CDR3 loop: CASSSTGHGTQYF. In nucleotides, the CDR3 is TGTGCCAGCAGCTCAACAGGTCACGGGACGCAGTATTTT.

The CDR3 nucleotides are TGTGCCAGCAGTTTCTTGGACGGGGGGAGGTTCTACGAGCAGTACTTC. It codes for CASSFLDGGRFYEQYF. The V call is TRBV27, the J call TRBJ2-7, with TRBD2 matching over 7 bases. This CDR3 comprises 16 residues. V lost 3 bases and J lost 3; bases outside the gene matches: 11. Germline lookup yields CDR1 MNHEY and CDR2 SMNVEV (reference sequence).

The J gene is TRBJ2-7, the V gene TRBV11-2; 10 bases match TRBD1. The CDR3 runs 17 residues. The trim removed 5 bases at V and 7 bases at J, leaving 17 bases unmatched. Germline V CDR1 and CDR2: SGHAT, FQNNGV. CDR3 sequence (DNA): TGTGCCAGCAGCAGGGACAGGGGCCCAGGGATCCATTCAGAGCAGTACTTC. This encodes CASSRDRGPGIHSEQYF.

The rearrangement uses TRBV6-6 and TRBJ1-1; D remains ambiguous. The germline gives CDR1 MNHNY, CDR2 SVGAGI (reference sequence). V dropped 6 bases and J dropped 0 bases, with 17 bases sitting between them. CDR3 length equals 16 residues. This chain's CDR3 is CASRYPGGGMNTEAFF. The DNA for the CDR3 is TGTGCCAGCAGGTACCCCGGAGGAGGCATGAACACTGAAGCTTTCTTT.

V and J are TRBV4-3 and TRBJ1-4, with 8 nucleotides matching TRBD1. The trim removed 0 bases at V and 8 bases at J, leaving 8 bases unmatched. Germline CDR1 and CDR2: LGHNA and YSLEER. The CDR3 has 16 amino acids. For the CDR3, the DNA is TGCGCCAGCAGCCAAGATCCCGGACAGGGCAGCGAAAAACTGTTTTTT. This sequence encodes CASSQDPGQGSEKLFF.

V usage is TRBV27 and J usage is TRBJ2-7, with 8 bases fitting TRBD1. J gave up 6 bases and V 4 bases, and 11 bases lay outside the gene matches. The CDR3 is 15 residues long. Germline V gene sequence: CDR1 MNHEY, CDR2 SMNVEV (reference sequence). DNA of the CDR3: TGTGCCAGCAGTTCCGGACAGGGACGCATACGCGAGCAGTACTTC. Encoded protein: CASSSGQGRIREQYF.

This chain links TRBV5-4 with TRBJ1-1; 8 bases map to TRBD1. The CDR3 sequence is 15 residues long. V shed 0 bases and J 7 bases; nucleotides not matched to a gene: 8. The V gene's germline CDR1 is SGHNT and CDR2 YYREEE (reference sequence). CDR3 sequence reads: CASSLEQGASREAFF. The CDR3, as DNA: TGTGCCAGCAGCTTGGAGCAGGGGGCTAGCCGTGAAGCTTTCTTT.

The chain carries TRBV5-1 and TRBJ1-1, with D tentatively TRBD1 (6 bases). V dropped 4 bases and J dropped 1 base, with 14 bases sitting between them. Looked up from germline, CDR1 is SGHRS and CDR2 is YFSETQ. The CDR3 runs 15 residues. CDR3 in amino acids: CASSVAQGSNTEAFF. CDR3 DNA: TGCGCCAGCAGCGTTGCCCAGGGGTCGAACACTGAAGCTTTCTTT. Filled out from reference TRBV5-1 and TRBJ1-1, the complete variable domain reads KAGVTQTPRYLIKTRGQQVTLSCSPISGHRSVSWYQQTPGQGLQFLFEYFSETQRNKGNFPGRFSGRQFSNSRSEMNVSTLELGDSALYLCASSVAQGSNTEAFFGQGTRLTVV.

This chain links TRBV21-1 with TRBJ2-1; the table's D call, TRBD1, has no DNA check behind it. TRBV21-1 is a pseudogene locus. The CDR3 consists of 17 residues. The CDR3 loop reads CASSKNHDRGVYNEQFF. The DNA for the CDR3 is TGTGCCAGCAGCAAAAACCATGACAGGGGAGTTTACAATGAGCAGTTCTTC.

The sample holds one count of this clone. J is TRBJ1-3 and V is TRBV7-2, with D possibly TRBD1 on 5 matching bases. This CDR3 has 13 amino acids. Germline V CDR1 and CDR2: SGHTA, FQGNSA. V was pared by 6 bases and J by 8 bases, with 14 bases between. The CDR3 DNA reads as TGTGCCAGCAGTCCGCCGGGGGGTTACACCATATATTTT. Its translation: CASSPPGGYTIYF. Combining the CDR3 with reference TRBV7-2 and TRBJ1-3 gives the whole variable domain GAGVSQSPSNKVTEKGKDVELRCDPISGHTALYWYRQSLGQGLEFLIYFQGNSAPDKSGLPSDRFSAERTGGSVSTLTIQRTQQEDSAVYLCASSPPGGYTIYFGEGSWLTVV.

V and J are TRBV7-9 and TRBJ1-2; D might be TRBD1 (6 bases). Trimming shortened V by 1 base and J by 4 bases, and 13 bases separated the two germline ends. CDR1 SEHNR and CDR2 FQNEAQ come from the germline V gene (reference sequence). This CDR3 has 15 residues. The CDR3 nucleotides are TGTGCCAGCAGCTTAGATCCTGGACAGAGCTATGGCTACACCTTC. This translates into CASSLDPGQSYGYTF.

The chain's CDR3 is CASSDPSGGPKELFF. CDR3 in DNA: TGTGCCAGCAGTGACCCTAGCGGGGGCCCCAAGGAGCTGTTTTTT. The V and J genes are TRBV2 and TRBJ2-2; 10 nucleotides match TRBD2. With V trimmed by 3 bases and J by 10 bases, 8 bases remained unmatched. Germline V CDR1 and CDR2: SNHLY, FYNNEI. The CDR3 length is 15 residues.

The CDR3 spells CASSRSRGGSETQYF. DNA of the CDR3: TGTGCCAGCAGCCGCTCGCGGGGAGGGTCGGAGACCCAGTACTTC. The chain combines TRBV11-3 with TRBJ2-5, with 7 nucleotides matching TRBD2. Trimming at V came to 5 bases and at J to 5 bases, leaving 11 bases not matched to a gene. CDR1 SGHNT and CDR2 YENEEA come from the germline V gene. The CDR3 runs to 15 residues.

V and J are TRBV27 and TRBJ2-7, with TRBD1 matching 8 bases. Germline V lookup: CDR1 MNHEY, CDR2 SMNVEV (reference sequence). The length of the CDR3 is 15 residues. V shed 1 base, J shed 5 bases, and the junction held 7 bases outside the gene matches. The chain's CDR3 is CASSLFQGAGNEQYF. The CDR3 DNA sequence: TGTGCCAGCAGTTTATTTCAGGGGGCAGGGAACGAGCAGTACTTC.

This chain links TRBV29-1 with TRBJ1-6; no clear D gene. Germline assignment: CDR1 SQVTM and CDR2 ANQGSEA. The CDR3 runs to 14 residues. V lost 5 bases and J lost 4, with 12 bases in between. The CDR3 DNA sequence: TGCAGCGTTCGGACTCCGGAATATAATTCACCCCTCCACTTT. It is translated as CSVRTPEYNSPLHF.

The chain links TRBV5-8 to TRBJ1-4; a possible D gene is TRBD1 (5 bases). The V gene lost 4 bases and the J gene lost 3 bases, with 13 bases spanning the gap. Germline V gene sequence: CDR1 SGHTS, CDR2 YDEGEE. This CDR3 contains 15 residues. As DNA, the CDR3 is TGTGCCAGCAGCCCGCTACAGGCAGCTAATGAAAAACTGTTTTTT. Translation gives CASSPLQAANEKLFF.

As to this clone: This same CDR3 is encoded by further DNA sequences in the sample. The rearrangement joins TRBV7-2 to TRBJ2-1; the match to TRBD2 covers 9 bases. V lost 1 base, J lost 5 bases, and 6 bases stayed unmatched. The CDR3 is 16 amino acids. The germline CDR1 and CDR2 sequences are SGHTA and FQGNSA. CDR3 residues: CASSLVLAGANNEQFF. CDR3 DNA: TGTGCCAGCAGCTTAGTCTTAGCGGGAGCCAACAATGAGCAGTTCTTC.

V and J are TRBV4-3 and TRBJ2-3; 9 nucleotides agree with TRBD2. The J segment lost 0 bases and the V segment lost 5 bases, leaving 3 bases of the junction unmatched. The CDR3 has 15 residues. Germline assignment: CDR1 LGHNA and CDR2 YSLEER. The CDR3 nucleotides are TGCGCCAGCAGCTTGACTAGCGGTAGCACAGATACGCAGTATTTT. It specifies CASSLTSGSTDTQYF.